This paragraph covers one T cell receptor (beta chain) sequence. This sample was included in a study of blood T cell repertoires in COVID-19. Study information: COVID-19 samples from acute and convalescent phases originated in the United States, Italy and Spain.

Clinical history reported by participants formed the basis on which cohorts were assigned. Resolution of symptoms, clearance, or two negative PCRs was present in recovered Cohort 3 donors. Original methodology: Estimation of nucleated cell counts was performed using reference gene primer amplification. Assay: immunoSEQ multiplex PCR; the TCRdb copy retains only in-frame clones and omits some. V and J calls and clone size are given by that table; D and trimming were obtained from the DNA. Altogether more than 300,000 clones are present, about 88% being singletons, with the ten largest covering approximately 1.2%. CDR1 and CDR2 from the germline V gene are SGDLS and YYNGEE. V lost 4 bases to trimming and J lost 0 bases, with 23 bases between them. CDR3 length equals 19 residues.

The material sequenced was PBMCs or T cells enriched from blood (not recorded which). This receptor was obtained from a young woman who had recovered from COVID-19. The chain uses TRBV9 and TRBJ1-5; no definite D call. The chain's CDR3 is CASSPISGRRPYSNQPQHF. CDR3 coding DNA: TGTGCCAGCAGCCCAATCTCAGGTAGACGCCCCTATAGCAATCAGCCCCAGCATTTT.